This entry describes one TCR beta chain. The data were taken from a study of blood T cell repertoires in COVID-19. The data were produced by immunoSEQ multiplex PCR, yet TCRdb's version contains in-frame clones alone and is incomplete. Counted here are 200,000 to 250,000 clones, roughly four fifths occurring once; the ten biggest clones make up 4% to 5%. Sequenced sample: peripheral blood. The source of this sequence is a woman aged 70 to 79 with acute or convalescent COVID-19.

This CDR3 reads CASSSNSGGMNNEQFF. CDR3 nucleotides: TGTGCCAGCAGCTCCAATAGCGGGGGTATGAACAATGAGCAGTTCTTC. V is TRBV11-3 and J is TRBJ2-1; 9 bases are a match to TRBD2. CDR1 is SGHNT and CDR2 is YENEEA in the germline V gene. The CDR3 runs 16 residues. The V and J ends lost 4 bases and 5 bases, in that order; junction bases with no gene match: 9. Supplemented by reference TRBV11-3 and TRBJ2-1, the full variable domain reads EAGVVQSPRYKIIEKKQPVAFWCNPISGHNTLYWYLQNLGQGPELLIRYENEEAVDDSQLPKDRFSAERLKGVDSTLKIQPAELGDSAVYLCASSSNSGGMNNEQFFGPGTRLTVL.